This record concerns one T cell receptor (beta chain) sequence. This entry is derived from a study of monozygotic twins with inflammatory bowel disease. TCRdb re-called the 5' RACE reads; every CDR3 protein appears as one record, without DNA. The listing contains about 380,000 distinct CDR3 sequences. CDR3 length: 15 amino acids. Germline V gene sequence: CDR1 SGHTA, CDR2 FQGNSA. The chain employs TRBV7-2 and TRBJ2-1; TCRdb designates TRBD1, a call that cannot be tested without DNA. Sample: blood. The receptor was isolated from a human donor with ulcerative colitis or Crohn's disease, or a healthy co-twin of an affected twin (not recorded which). CDR3 in amino acids: CASSLRSGGYNEQFF.